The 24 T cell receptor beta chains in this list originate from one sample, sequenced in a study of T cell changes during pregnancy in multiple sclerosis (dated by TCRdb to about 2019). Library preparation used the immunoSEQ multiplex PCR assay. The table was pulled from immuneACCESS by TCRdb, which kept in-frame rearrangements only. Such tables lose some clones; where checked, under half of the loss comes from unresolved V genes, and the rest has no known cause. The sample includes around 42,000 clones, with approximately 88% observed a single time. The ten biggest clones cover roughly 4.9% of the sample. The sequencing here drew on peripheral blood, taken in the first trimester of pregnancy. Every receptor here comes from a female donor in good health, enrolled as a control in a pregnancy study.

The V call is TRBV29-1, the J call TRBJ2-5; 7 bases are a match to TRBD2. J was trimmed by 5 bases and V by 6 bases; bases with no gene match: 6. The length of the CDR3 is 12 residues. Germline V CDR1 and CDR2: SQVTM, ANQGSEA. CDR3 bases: TGCAGCGTCTGGTTGGGGGGGGAGACCCAGTACTTC. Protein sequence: CSVWLGGETQYF.

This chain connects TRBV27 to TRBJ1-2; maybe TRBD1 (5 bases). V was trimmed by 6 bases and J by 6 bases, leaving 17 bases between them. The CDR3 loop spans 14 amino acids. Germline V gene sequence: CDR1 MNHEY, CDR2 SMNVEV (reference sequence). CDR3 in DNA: TGTGCCAGCAGGCTTTCGTGGGAGGGGAATGGCTACACCTTC. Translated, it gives CASRLSWEGNGYTF.

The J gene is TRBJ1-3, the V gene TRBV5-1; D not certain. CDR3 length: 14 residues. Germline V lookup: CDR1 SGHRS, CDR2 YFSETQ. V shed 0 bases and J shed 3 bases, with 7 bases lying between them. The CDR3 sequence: CASSLGGFGNTIYF. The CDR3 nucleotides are TGCGCCAGCAGCTTGGGAGGTTTTGGAAACACCATATATTTT.

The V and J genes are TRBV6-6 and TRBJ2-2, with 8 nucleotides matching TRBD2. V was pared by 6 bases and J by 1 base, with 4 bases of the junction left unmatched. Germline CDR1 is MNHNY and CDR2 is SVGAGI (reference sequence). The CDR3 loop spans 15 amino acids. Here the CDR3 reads CASRAGLGNTGELFF. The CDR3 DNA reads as TGTGCCAGCAGGGCGGGACTAGGGAACACCGGGGAGCTGTTTTTT.

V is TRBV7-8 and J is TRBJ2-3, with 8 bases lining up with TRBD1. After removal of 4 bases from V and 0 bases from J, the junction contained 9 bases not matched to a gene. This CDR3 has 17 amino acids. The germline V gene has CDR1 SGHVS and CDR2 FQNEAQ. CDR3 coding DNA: TGTGCCAGCAGCTCGGGGACAGGTTCGCCCAGCACAGATACGCAGTATTTT. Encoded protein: CASSSGTGSPSTDTQYF. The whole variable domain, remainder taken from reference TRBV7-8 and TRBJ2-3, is GAGVSQSPRYKVAKRGQDVALRCDPISGHVSLFWYQQALGQGPEFLTYFQNEAQLDKSGLPSDRFFAERPEGSVSTLKIQRTQQEDSAVYLCASSSGTGSPSTDTQYFGPGTRLTVL.

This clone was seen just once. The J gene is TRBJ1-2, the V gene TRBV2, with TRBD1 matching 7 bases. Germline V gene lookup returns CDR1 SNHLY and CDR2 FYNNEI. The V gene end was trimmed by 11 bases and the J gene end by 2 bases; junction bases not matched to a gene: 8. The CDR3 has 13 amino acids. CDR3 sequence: CAGGDRPNYGYTF. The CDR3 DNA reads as TGTGCCGGAGGGGACAGACCAAACTATGGCTACACCTTC.

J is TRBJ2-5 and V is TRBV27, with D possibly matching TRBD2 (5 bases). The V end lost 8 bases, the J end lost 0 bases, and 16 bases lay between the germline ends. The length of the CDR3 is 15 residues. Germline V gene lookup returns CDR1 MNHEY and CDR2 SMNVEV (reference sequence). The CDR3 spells CASRPPLEYQETQYF. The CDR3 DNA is TGTGCCAGCCGTCCCCCACTAGAGTACCAAGAGACCCAGTACTTC.

The CDR3 nucleotides are TGTGCCAGCAGCCGGGGAGGGATACAGGATACCTACGAGCAGTACTTC. Translation: CASSRGGIQDTYEQYF. The chain joins TRBV11-1 to TRBJ2-7, with TRBD2 matching over 7 bases. CDR1 is SGHAT, CDR2 FQDESV, per germline (reference sequence). After removal of 5 bases from V and 2 bases from J, the junction contained 12 bases not matched to a gene. This CDR3 is built from 16 residues.

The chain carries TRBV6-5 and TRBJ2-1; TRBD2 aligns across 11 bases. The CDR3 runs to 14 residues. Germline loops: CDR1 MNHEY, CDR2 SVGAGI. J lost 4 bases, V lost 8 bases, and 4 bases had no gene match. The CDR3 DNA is TGTGCCAGCCAACTAGCGGGAGTTTACAATGAGCAGTTCTTC. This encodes CASQLAGVYNEQFF.

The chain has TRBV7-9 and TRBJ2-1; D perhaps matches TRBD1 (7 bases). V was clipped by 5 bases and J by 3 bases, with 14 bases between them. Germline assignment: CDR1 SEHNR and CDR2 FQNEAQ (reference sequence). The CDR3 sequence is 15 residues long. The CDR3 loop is CASSILQGGYNEQFF. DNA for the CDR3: TGTGCCAGCAGCATCCTCCAGGGGGGCTACAATGAGCAGTTCTTC.

CDR3 nucleotide sequence: TGTGCCAGCAGCCTGGGGACAGGGACTGGAAACACCATATATTTT. Its protein product is CASSLGTGTGNTIYF. V is TRBV6-5 and J is TRBJ1-3; 9 nucleotides align to TRBD1. V was clipped by 6 bases and J by 2 bases; unmatched bases: 5. The CDR3 runs 15 residues. Germline V gene lookup returns CDR1 MNHEY and CDR2 SVGAGI.

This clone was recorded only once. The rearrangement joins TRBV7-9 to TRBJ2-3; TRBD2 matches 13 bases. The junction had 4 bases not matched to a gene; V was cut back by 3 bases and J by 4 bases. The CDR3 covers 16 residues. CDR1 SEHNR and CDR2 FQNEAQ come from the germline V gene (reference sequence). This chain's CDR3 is CASSLTGLAGPDTQYF. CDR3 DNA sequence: TGTGCCAGCAGCTTGACGGGACTAGCGGGGCCAGATACGCAGTATTTT.

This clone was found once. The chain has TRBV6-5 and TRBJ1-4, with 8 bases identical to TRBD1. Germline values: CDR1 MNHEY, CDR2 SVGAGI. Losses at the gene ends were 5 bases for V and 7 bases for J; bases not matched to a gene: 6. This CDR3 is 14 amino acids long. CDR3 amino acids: CASSRGQGPEKLFF. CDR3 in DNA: TGTGCCAGCAGTAGAGGACAGGGTCCTGAAAAACTGTTTTTT.

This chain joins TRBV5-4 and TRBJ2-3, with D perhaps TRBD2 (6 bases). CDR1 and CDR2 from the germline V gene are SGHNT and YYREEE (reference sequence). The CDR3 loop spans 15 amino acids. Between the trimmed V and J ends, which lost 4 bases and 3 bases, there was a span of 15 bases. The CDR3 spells CASSPPEGGTDTQYF. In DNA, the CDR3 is TGTGCCAGCAGCCCGCCTGAGGGAGGTACAGATACGCAGTATTTT.

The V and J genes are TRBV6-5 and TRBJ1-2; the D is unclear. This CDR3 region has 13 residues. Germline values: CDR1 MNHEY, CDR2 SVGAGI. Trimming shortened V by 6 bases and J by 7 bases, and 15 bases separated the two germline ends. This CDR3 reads CASSLDTRSGYTF. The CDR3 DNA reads TGTGCCAGCAGCTTAGACACTCGTAGTGGCTACACCTTC.

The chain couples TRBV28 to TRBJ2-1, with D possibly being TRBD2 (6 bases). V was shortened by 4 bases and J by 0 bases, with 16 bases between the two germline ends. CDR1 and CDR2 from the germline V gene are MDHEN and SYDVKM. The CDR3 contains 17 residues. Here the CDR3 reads CASSSTAVAASYNEQFF. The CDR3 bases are TGTGCCAGCAGTTCGACGGCGGTAGCGGCCTCCTACAATGAGCAGTTCTTC. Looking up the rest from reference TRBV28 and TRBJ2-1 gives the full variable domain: DVKVTQSSRYLVKRTGEKVFLECVQDMDHENMFWYRQDPGLGLRLIYFSYDVKMKEKGDIPEGYSVSREKKERFSLILESASTNQTSMYLCASSSTAVAASYNEQFFGPGTRLTVL.

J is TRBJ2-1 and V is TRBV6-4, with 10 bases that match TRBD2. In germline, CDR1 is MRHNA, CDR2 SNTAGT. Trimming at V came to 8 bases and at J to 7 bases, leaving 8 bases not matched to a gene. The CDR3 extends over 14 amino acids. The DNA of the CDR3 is TGTGCCAGCGCGGCTAGCGGGGGAGCTAATGAGCAGTTCTTC. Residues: CASAASGGANEQFF.

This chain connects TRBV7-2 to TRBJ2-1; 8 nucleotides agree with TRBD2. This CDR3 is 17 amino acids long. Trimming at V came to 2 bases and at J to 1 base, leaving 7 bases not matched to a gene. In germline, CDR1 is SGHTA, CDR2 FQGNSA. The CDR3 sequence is CASSLSLGGASYNEQFF. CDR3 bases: TGTGCCAGCAGCTTATCTCTCGGGGGGGCATCCTACAATGAGCAGTTCTTC.

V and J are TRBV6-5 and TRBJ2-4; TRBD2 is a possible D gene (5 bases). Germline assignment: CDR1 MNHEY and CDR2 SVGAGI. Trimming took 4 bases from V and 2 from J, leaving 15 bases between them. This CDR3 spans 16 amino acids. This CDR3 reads CASSLPRGGPKNIQYF. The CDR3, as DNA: TGTGCCAGCAGTTTACCTCGAGGAGGTCCCAAAAACATTCAGTACTTC.

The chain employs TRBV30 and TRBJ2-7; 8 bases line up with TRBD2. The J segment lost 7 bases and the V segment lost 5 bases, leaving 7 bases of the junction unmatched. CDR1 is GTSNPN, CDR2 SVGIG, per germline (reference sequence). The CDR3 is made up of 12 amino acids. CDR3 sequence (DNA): TGTGCCTGGTCCCCGGGACTAGGGGAGCAGTACTTC. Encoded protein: CAWSPGLGEQYF.

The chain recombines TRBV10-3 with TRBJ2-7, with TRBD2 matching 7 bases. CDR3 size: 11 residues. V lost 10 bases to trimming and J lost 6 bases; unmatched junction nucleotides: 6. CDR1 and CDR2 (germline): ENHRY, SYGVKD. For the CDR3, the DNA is TGTGCCACCGACGGGGGGTTCGAGCAGTACTTC. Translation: CATDGGFEQYF.

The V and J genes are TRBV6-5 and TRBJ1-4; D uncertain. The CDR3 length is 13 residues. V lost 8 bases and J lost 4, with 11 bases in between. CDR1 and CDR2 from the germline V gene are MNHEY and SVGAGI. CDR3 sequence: CASARTLNEKLFF. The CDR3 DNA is TGTGCCAGCGCGAGAACGCTTAATGAAAAACTGTTTTTT.

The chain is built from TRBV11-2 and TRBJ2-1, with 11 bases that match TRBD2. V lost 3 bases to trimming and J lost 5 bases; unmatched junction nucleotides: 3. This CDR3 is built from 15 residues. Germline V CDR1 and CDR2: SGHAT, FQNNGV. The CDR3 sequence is CASSFLAGGHNEQFF. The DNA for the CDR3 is TGTGCCAGCAGCTTCTTAGCGGGAGGGCACAATGAGCAGTTCTTC.

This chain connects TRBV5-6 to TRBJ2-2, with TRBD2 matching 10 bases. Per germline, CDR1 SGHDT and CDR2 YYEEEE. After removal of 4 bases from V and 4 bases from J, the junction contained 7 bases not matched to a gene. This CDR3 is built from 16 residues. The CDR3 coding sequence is TGTGCCAGCAGCACCCTAGCGGGGGACCCCACCGGGGAGCTGTTTTTT. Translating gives CASSTLAGDPTGELFF.